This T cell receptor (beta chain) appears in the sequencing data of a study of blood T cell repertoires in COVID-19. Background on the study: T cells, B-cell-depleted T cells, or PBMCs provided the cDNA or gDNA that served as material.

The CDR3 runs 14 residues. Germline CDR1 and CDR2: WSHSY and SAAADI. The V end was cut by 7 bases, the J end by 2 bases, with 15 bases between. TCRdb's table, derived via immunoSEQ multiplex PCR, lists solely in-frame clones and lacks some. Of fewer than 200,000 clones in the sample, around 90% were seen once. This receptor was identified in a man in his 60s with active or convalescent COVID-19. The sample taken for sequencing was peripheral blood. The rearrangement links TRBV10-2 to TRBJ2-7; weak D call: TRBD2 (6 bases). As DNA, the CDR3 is TGCGCCAGCAAAGTCAGCGGGCCAGCCTACGAGCAGTACTTC. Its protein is CASKVSGPAYEQYF.